Listed here are 11 T cell receptor beta chains from one sample, sequenced in a study of vaccination and CD4 T cells after COVID-19. With the Oncomine TCR Beta short-read assay, DNA from cultured CD4+ T cells was sequenced. One entry per CDR3 protein, called by TCRdb with MiXCR from the PCR reads. The repertoire holds roughly 10,000 distinct CDR3 sequences, with 25% to 35% as singletons. Their antigen targets remain unknown. The treatment denotes: approximately nine-day PBMC culture with coronavirus spike peptide pools or control peptides (ViraFEST assay). The specimen was CD4+ T cells from blood, cultured in vitro, collected after SARS-CoV-2 vaccination. The receptors come from a human donor who had recovered from COVID-19.

This clonotype was counted between two and nine times. The chain recombines TRBV28 with TRBJ1-2; D remains ambiguous. The CDR3 is 13 amino acids. Germline-derived CDR1 and CDR2 are MDHEN and SYDVKM. The ends were cut back, 8 bases at V and 2 bases at J, with 12 bases in the middle. CDR3 coding DNA: TGTGCCAGCGGGGATGAATTGAACTATGGCTACACCTTC. Translated: CASGDELNYGYTF.

This clonotype was detected only once. The genes are TRBV5-4 and TRBJ1-2; D gene uncertain. The CDR3 has 15 residues. Per the germline V gene, CDR1 is SGHNT and CDR2 is YYREEE (reference sequence). V lost 0 bases and J 2 bases, leaving 11 bases between the germline ends. This CDR3 is CASSLVGSRNYGYTF. The CDR3 region has the DNA TGTGCCAGCAGCTTGGTGGGGTCTCGAAACTATGGCTACACCTTC.

This clonotype showed up just a few times. The chain has TRBV19 and TRBJ1-5, with a possible D match to TRBD1 (6 bases). The CDR3 runs to 15 residues. Trimming left V 3 bases short and J 6 bases short, with 15 bases between. The germline gives CDR1 LNHDA, CDR2 SQIVND (reference sequence). The CDR3 reads CASSIRSGATQPQHF. As DNA, the CDR3 is TGTGCCAGTAGTATTAGGTCAGGGGCAACTCAGCCCCAGCATTTT.

The chain combines TRBV30 with TRBJ2-3, with TRBD2 identical over 11 bases. This CDR3 is 15 amino acids long. J was trimmed by 4 bases and V by 4 bases; bases with no gene match: 7. CDR1 and CDR2 (germline): GTSNPN, SVGIG (reference sequence). In DNA form, the CDR3 reads TGTGCCTGGAATTCGCTAGCGGGAGGTGCAGATACGCAGTATTTT. Translated: CAWNSLAGGADTQYF.

About this clonotype: One end of the junction fails to match germline, which may point to a read error. The chain is built from TRBV7-7 and TRBJ2-7; D is possibly TRBD1 (6 bases). CDR1 and CDR2 from the germline V gene are SSHAT and FNYEAQ (reference sequence). This CDR3 region has 13 residues. The CDR3 nucleotides read TGTGCTAGCAGCTTAGGCCAGGGGCAGCAGCAGTACTTC. This gives the protein CASSLGQGQQQYF.

The J gene is TRBJ2-3, the V gene TRBV4-3; 9 bases fit TRBD2. Germline V lookup: CDR1 LGHNA, CDR2 YSLEER. The CDR3 is made up of 15 amino acids. With 0 bases clipped from V and 8 bases from J, the junction kept 6 bases outside the gene matches. CDR3 DNA: TGCGCCAGCAGCCAAGACCGCCTAGCGGGAAGTACGCAGTATTTT. Amino acid sequence: CASSQDRLAGSTQYF.

The rearrangement joins TRBV6-5 to TRBJ2-5; no definite D call. The V end lost 2 bases, the J end lost 5 bases, and 12 bases lay between the germline ends. CDR1 is MNHEY and CDR2 is SVGAGI in the germline V gene. The CDR3 is made up of 14 amino acids. Written as DNA, the CDR3 is TGTGCCAGCAGTTACCAAGACGGGCGGGAGACCCAGTACTTC. Translated: CASSYQDGRETQYF.

This clonotype qualifies as medium-sized. The rearrangement links TRBV7-3 to TRBJ2-1, with D unclear. The ends were cut back, 1 base at V and 7 bases at J, with 8 bases in the middle. There are 13 residues in the CDR3. Germline V gene lookup returns CDR1 SGHTA and CDR2 FQGTGA. The CDR3: CASSLMLANEQFF. Here the CDR3 DNA reads TGTGCCAGCAGCTTAATGCTGGCTAATGAGCAGTTCTTC. The full variable domain, its missing parts supplied by reference TRBV7-3 and TRBJ2-1, is GAGVSQTPSNKVTEKGKYVELRCDPISGHTALYWYRQSLGQGPEFLIYFQGTGAADDSGLPNDRFFAVRPEGSVSTLKIQRTERGDSAVYLCASSLMLANEQFFGPGTRLTVL.

J is TRBJ2-7 and V is TRBV28; D gene ambiguous. This CDR3 contains 11 residues. Germline lookup yields CDR1 MDHEN and CDR2 SYDVKM. V shed 2 bases and J shed 6 bases, with 5 bases lying between them. The CDR3 DNA reads TGTGCCAGCAGTTTAGAGAGCGAGCAGTACTTC. Residues: CASSLESEQYF.

This clonotype was observed a few times. The chain is built from TRBV29-1 and TRBJ1-1; TRBD1 aligns across 7 bases. The CDR3 spans 12 residues. The germline V gene encodes CDR1 SQVTM and CDR2 ANQGSEA. V lost 6 bases to trimming and J lost 4 bases; unmatched junction nucleotides: 5. CDR3 sequence reads: CSVNRGRTEAFF. The CDR3 bases are TGCAGCGTGAACAGGGGTCGCACTGAAGCTTTCTTT.

The V gene is TRBV6-2 or TRBV6-3, the J gene TRBJ2-4, with 8 bases matching TRBD1. The CDR3 loop spans 13 amino acids. After removal of 6 bases from V and 4 bases from J, the junction contained 2 bases not matched to a gene. Germline V gene data show CDR1 as MNHEY and CDR2 as SVGEGT. DNA for the CDR3: TGTGCCAGCAGGAGGACAGGGAAAAACATTCAGTACTTC. Translated: CASRRTGKNIQYF.